The next 25 T cell receptor beta chains were all read from a single sample in a study of blood T cell repertoires in COVID-19. Method: immunoSEQ multiplex PCR; TCRdb's copy keeps in-frame clones and lacks some. The sample lists tens of thousands of clones; over 75% were seen once. The specimen sequenced was peripheral blood. These receptors originate from a human donor in a cohort sampled during active COVID-19.

The rearrangement uses TRBV27 and TRBJ2-4; 7 positions match TRBD2. This CDR3 contains 15 residues. Germline V gives CDR1 MNHEY, CDR2 SMNVEV (reference sequence). V shed 6 bases, J shed 2 bases, and the junction held 7 bases outside the gene matches. CDR3: CASREGGLSKNIQYF. CDR3 in DNA: TGTGCCAGCAGGGAGGGAGGGTTATCCAAAAACATTCAGTACTTC.

V usage is TRBV12-5 and J usage is TRBJ2-3; tentatively, D is TRBD2 (6 bases). The CDR3 runs 14 residues. CDR1 LGHNT and CDR2 FRNRAP come from the germline V gene. Trimming took 0 bases from V and 3 from J, leaving 7 bases between them. The CDR3 nucleotides are TGTGCTAGTGGTTTGGTGGGGGGTACAGATACGCAGTATTTT. Translated, it gives CASGLVGGTDTQYF.

In this sample, this clone turned up once. The chain has TRBV25-1 and TRBJ1-2; D gene uncertain. Germline V gene data show CDR1 as MGHDK and CDR2 as SYGVNS. The CDR3 has 15 amino acids. V was clipped by 0 bases and J by 4 bases, with 12 bases between them. CDR3 nucleotides: TGTGCCAGCAGTGAATATGGAGCACTGTTCTATGGCTACACCTTC. Amino acids: CASSEYGALFYGYTF.

V and J are TRBV6-5 and TRBJ2-1, with 9 bases aligning to TRBD2. This CDR3 contains 16 residues. With V trimmed by 4 bases and J by 0 bases, 4 bases remained unmatched. From germline, CDR1 is MNHEY and CDR2 SVGAGI. CDR3 sequence (DNA): TGTGCCAGCAGTTCCCTTAGCGGGAGCTCCTACAATGAGCAGTTCTTC. Its protein product is CASSSLSGSSYNEQFF.

This chain links TRBV5-1 with TRBJ2-7, with 8 bases that match TRBD1. The CDR3 contains 14 residues. The V gene end was trimmed by 4 bases and the J gene end by 1 base; junction bases not matched to a gene: 4. Germline V lookup: CDR1 SGHRS, CDR2 YFSETQ. The CDR3 region is CASSPQGGSYEQYF. CDR3 coding DNA: TGCGCCAGCAGCCCACAGGGGGGATCCTACGAGCAGTACTTC.

This chain connects TRBV6-5 to TRBJ1-5, with D possibly matching TRBD1 (6 bases). Germline V gives CDR1 MNHEY, CDR2 SVGAGI. Trimming cost V 8 bases and J 6 bases, with 17 bases left between them. The length of the CDR3 is 14 residues. The CDR3 loop is CASHPLQGSQPQHF. CDR3 DNA sequence: TGTGCCAGCCACCCTCTACAGGGATCTCAGCCCCAGCATTTT.

The chain employs TRBV30 and TRBJ1-5, with 7 bases matching TRBD1. This CDR3 is 15 amino acids long. In germline, CDR1 is GTSNPN, CDR2 SVGIG (reference sequence). V gave up 2 bases and J gave up 1 base; unmatched junction bases: 5. The chain's CDR3 is CAWSTGVESNQPQHF. CDR3 coding DNA: TGTGCCTGGAGTACAGGGGTAGAAAGCAATCAGCCCCAGCATTTT.

The chain has TRBV9 and TRBJ1-4; perhaps TRBD1 as D (6 bases). CDR1 SGDLS and CDR2 YYNGEE come from the germline V gene. The V gene lost 0 bases and the J gene lost 3 bases, with 9 bases spanning the gap. The CDR3 is 15 amino acids. The CDR3 nucleotides read TGTGCCAGCAGCGTAGTGGGACACCCTAATGAAAAACTGTTTTTT. Translation: CASSVVGHPNEKLFF.

By share, this clone counts as medium-sized (0.01 to 0.1%). The chain has TRBV5-1 and TRBJ2-2, with D perhaps TRBD1 (5 bases). Deletions cut 0 bases from V and 7 bases from J, with 13 bases between. CDR3 length equals 15 residues. CDR1 is SGHRS and CDR2 is YFSETQ in the germline V gene. The CDR3, as DNA: TGCGCCAGCAGCTTGGTTAGCCAGGGTGTCGGGGAGCTGTTTTTT. Translation gives CASSLVSQGVGELFF.

This clone showed up just a few times. The chain couples TRBV28 to TRBJ2-7; 8 nucleotides align to TRBD2. The CDR3 runs to 17 residues. V was clipped by 6 bases and J by 3 bases; unmatched bases: 16. Germline V CDR1 and CDR2: MDHEN, SYDVKM. The CDR3 loop is CASSLSRGGTNYYEQYF. In DNA, the CDR3 is TGTGCCAGCAGCCTGTCCCGCGGGGGGACCAACTACTACGAGCAGTACTTC.

The chain has TRBV3-1 (or the pseudogene TRBV3-2) and TRBJ1-2, with D tentatively TRBD1 (5 bases). Germline lookup yields CDR1 LGHDT and CDR2 YNNKEL (reference sequence). The CDR3 covers 16 residues. Trimming stripped 0 bases from V and 0 bases from J, with 11 bases between. The DNA for the CDR3 is TGTGCCAGCAGCCAAGAGGGGGGAACTGCTAACTATGGCTACACCTTC. This sequence encodes CASSQEGGTANYGYTF.

The chain combines TRBV5-1 with TRBJ2-7, with D possibly TRBD1 on 5 matching bases. CDR1 and CDR2 from the germline V gene are SGHRS and YFSETQ. Trimming stripped 0 bases from V and 2 bases from J, with 9 bases between. This CDR3 has 14 residues. CDR3 protein: CASSLEGRPYEQYF. In DNA, the CDR3 is TGCGCCAGCAGCTTGGAGGGGCGTCCCTACGAGCAGTACTTC.

The V call is TRBV5-1, the J call TRBJ1-4, with 7 bases fitting TRBD1. The germline CDR1 and CDR2 sequences are SGHRS and YFSETQ. Germline trimming cut 2 bases from V and 7 bases from J; bases unmatched to any gene: 5. CDR3 length: 14 residues. CDR3 loop: CASSFGGDSEKLFF. CDR3 bases: TGCGCCAGCAGCTTTGGCGGGGACAGTGAAAAACTGTTTTTT. Combining the CDR3 with reference TRBV5-1 and TRBJ1-4 gives the whole variable domain KAGVTQTPRYLIKTRGQQVTLSCSPISGHRSVSWYQQTPGQGLQFLFEYFSETQRNKGNFPGRFSGRQFSNSRSEMNVSTLELGDSALYLCASSFGGDSEKLFFGSGTQLSVL.

The chain carries TRBV7-3 and TRBJ1-6; D is unresolved. The CDR3 runs 15 residues. V lost 4 bases and J 2 bases, leaving 9 bases between the germline ends. CDR1 and CDR2 from the germline V gene are SGHTA and FQGTGA. CDR3 DNA: TGTGCCAGCAGCTCAGAGGGTACCTATAATTCACCCCTCCACTTT. Translated, it gives CASSSEGTYNSPLHF.

A note on this clone: The junction departs from germline at one end; a sequencing error may be responsible. The CDR3 here is CASMGTRTANEQFF. CDR3 nucleotides: TGTGCCAGCATGGGGACTCGAACGGCCAATGAACAGTTCTTC. This sequence joins TRBV2 and TRBJ2-1; tentative D call: TRBD2 (6 bases). This CDR3 region has 14 residues. CDR1 and CDR2 (germline): SNHLY, FYNNEI. The full variable domain, its missing parts supplied by reference TRBV2 and TRBJ2-1, is EPEVTQTPSHQVTQMGQEVILRCVPISNHLYFYWYRQILGQKVEFLVSFYNNEISEKSEIFDDQFSVERPDGSNFTLKIRSTKLEDSAMYFCASMGTRTANEQFFGPGTRLTVL.

The V gene is TRBV29-1, the J gene TRBJ2-7; 7 positions agree with TRBD2. CDR1 and CDR2 (germline): SQVTM, ANQGSEA. Trimming cost V 4 bases and J 1 base; bases outside gene matches: 13. The CDR3 spans 16 residues. The CDR3 protein is CSVAQGSASGSYEQYF. Here the CDR3 DNA reads TGCAGCGTTGCCCAGGGATCGGCTAGCGGATCCTACGAGCAGTACTTC.

The V and J genes are TRBV7-3 and TRBJ2-5; 7 bases map to TRBD1. Unmatched junction bases numbered 5, after V lost 2 bases and J lost 5 bases. Germline V gene sequence: CDR1 SGHTA, CDR2 FQGTGA. This CDR3 has 14 amino acids. CDR3 residues: CASSLGPTGETQYF. The CDR3 nucleotides read TGTGCCAGCAGCTTAGGGCCGACAGGGGAGACCCAGTACTTC. The complete variable domain, with remaining parts taken from reference TRBV7-3 and TRBJ2-5, reads GAGVSQTPSNKVTEKGKYVELRCDPISGHTALYWYRQSLGQGPEFLIYFQGTGAADDSGLPNDRFFAVRPEGSVSTLKIQRTERGDSAVYLCASSLGPTGETQYFGPGTRLLVL.

This clone was detected once. V is TRBV6-6 and J is TRBJ2-2, with unresolved D. Germline V CDR1 and CDR2: MNHNY, SVGAGI (reference sequence). CDR3 size: 16 residues. Trimming pared 5 bases from V and 0 bases from J, leaving 13 bases between. The CDR3 sequence is CASSLMSAANTGELFF. CDR3 nucleotides: TGTGCCAGCAGTCTCATGTCCGCGGCGAACACCGGGGAGCTGTTTTTT.

This rearrangement joins TRBV6-2 or TRBV6-3 to TRBJ2-5; 9 nucleotides align to TRBD2. Germline V gives CDR1 MNHEY, CDR2 SVGEGT. This CDR3 is built from 16 residues. After removal of 2 bases from V and 4 bases from J, the junction contained 8 bases not matched to a gene. CDR3 nucleotides: TGTGCCAGCAGTTACCCTAGCGGGATAGATCGAGAGACCCAGTACTTC. It is translated as CASSYPSGIDRETQYF.

The chain couples TRBV4-3 to TRBJ1-2, with 8 bases matching TRBD1. After removal of 1 base from V and 6 bases from J, the junction contained 16 bases not matched to a gene. Looked up from germline, CDR1 is LGHNA and CDR2 is YSLEER. The CDR3 contains 18 residues. The DNA for the CDR3 is TGCGCCAGCAGCCAAGCAAACAACCTCGGACAGGGAAGGGATGGCTACACCTTC. Its translation is CASSQANNLGQGRDGYTF.

This clone was picked up one time. The chain links TRBV4-1 to TRBJ2-2, with 7 bases matching TRBD2. V gave up 0 bases and J gave up 5 bases; unmatched junction bases: 15. The CDR3 totals 19 residues. Germline CDR1 MGHRA, CDR2 YSYEKL. CDR3 loop: CASSQEPGLPIFRTGELFF. The CDR3 coding sequence is TGCGCCAGCAGCCAAGAACCGGGACTACCAATTTTTAGGACCGGGGAGCTGTTTTTT.

The chain uses TRBV29-1 and TRBJ2-4, with a tentative D call TRBD1 (6 bases). CDR3 length equals 14 residues. V shed 6 bases and J shed 1 base, with 13 bases lying between them. The germline V gene has CDR1 SQVTM and CDR2 ANQGSEA. The CDR3 nucleotides read TGCAGCGTCGCCGACAGGCTGGCCAAAAACATTCAGTACTTC. It specifies CSVADRLAKNIQYF.

This clone was observed a single time. This chain connects TRBV7-9 to TRBJ2-3, with D tentatively TRBD2 (6 bases). The germline CDR1 and CDR2 sequences are SEHNR and FQNEAQ (reference sequence). The ends were cut back, 4 bases at V and 2 bases at J, with 13 bases in the middle. This CDR3 is 15 amino acids long. CDR3 sequence: CASSSRLEATDTQYF. DNA of the CDR3: TGTGCCAGCAGCTCCCGACTAGAAGCCACAGATACGCAGTATTTT.

The chain joins TRBV18 to TRBJ2-1; TRBD1 matches at 7 bases. J was trimmed by 3 bases and V by 2 bases; bases with no gene match: 4. The CDR3 spans 15 residues. Looked up from germline, CDR1 is KGHSH and CDR2 is LQKENI. The CDR3 region is CASSPETGSYNEQFF. The CDR3 coding sequence is TGTGCCAGCTCACCAGAGACAGGGAGCTACAATGAGCAGTTCTTC.

This clone came up a few times. The V call is TRBV9, the J call TRBJ2-7; 9 positions match TRBD2. Germline CDR1 SGDLS, CDR2 YYNGEE. With V trimmed by 4 bases and J by 3 bases, 11 bases remained unmatched. The CDR3 covers 16 residues. CDR3 coding DNA: TGTGCCAGCAGCCCCCGCTATAGCGGGGGCCTCTACGAGCAGTACTTC. It codes for CASSPRYSGGLYEQYF.